This T cell receptor beta chain was sequenced for a study of T-cell reconstitution after alpha-beta-depleted transplantation in children. During its preparation, the TCRbeta library received unique molecular identifiers. TCRdb used MiXCR to reprocess the PCR reads, holding one entry per CDR3 protein. The table has 95,000 to 150,000 distinct CDR3 sequences, roughly 24% seen once. There are many counts of this clonotype. Its antigen is unknown. General study points: T cells produced anew were the main source of T-cell counts and diversity one year after transplant. Several hundred expanded graft clones reportedly supplied alpha-beta T cells about two months after transplant.

CDR3 length equals 15 residues. Per the germline V gene, CDR1 is MNHNS and CDR2 is SASEGT. V was clipped by 6 bases and J by 4 bases; unmatched bases: 8. Sequenced material: PBMCs, mostly from graft donor cells, taken 180 days after TCRalphabeta/CD19-depleted stem cell transplant. This clonotype originated in a male patient between 2 and 15 years old who had a stem cell transplant for chronic granulomatous disease, so the T cells may come from the graft donor. The genes are TRBV6-1 and TRBJ2-2; 7 nucleotides agree with TRBD1. The DNA for the CDR3 is TGTGCCAGCAGGCGACAGGGAACAAGCACCGGGGAGCTGTTTTTT. Amino acids: CASRRQGTSTGELFF.